These T cell receptor beta chains were read from a single sample in a study of early T cells in non-severe SARS-CoV-2 infection. TCRdb passed the 5' RACE reads through MiXCR, listing each CDR3 protein once. The table has fewer than 80,000 distinct CDR3 sequences, over 9% seen once. The starting material was whole blood, obtained at baseline. These receptors came from an adult who was a healthcare worker with PCR-confirmed SARS-CoV-2 infection or an uninfected control (not recorded which). Both conserved end residues are part of each CDR3. A D gene is named only where the DNA matches it firmly. For some rows the clone size is stated as once, few or many, or as a class when expanded; others skip it.

>13|TRBJ1-6|.|.|TRBV10-3
TGTGCCATCAGTGAGGATTGGAATTCACCCCTCCACTTT
CAISEDWNSPLHF
>14|TRBJ1-1|.|many|TRBV12-3/TRBV12-4
TGTGCCAGCAGTTTAGTGGGGGCAGACACTGAAGCTTTCTTT
CASSLVGADTEAFF
>13|TRBJ1-2|TRBD1|few|TRBV11-2
TGTGCCAGCAGAGCCGGGACAGGGGGTGACTACACCTTC
CASRAGTGGDYTF
>16|TRBJ2-1|.|.|TRBV7-9
TGTGCCAGCAGCGCCCCGGGGGGCGGGGGAGACAATGAGCAGTTCTTC
CASSAPGGGGDNEQFF
>15|TRBJ2-5|.|.|TRBV4-1
TGCGCCAGCAGCCAAAATGGCGGGATCCCAGAGACCCAGTACTTC
CASSQNGGIPETQYF
>16|TRBJ2-3|TRBD2|.|TRBV20-1
TGCAGTGCTAGTGGGTTCGCGGGGGGCAGCACAGATACGCAGTATTTT
CSASGFAGGSTDTQYF
>16|TRBJ1-2|.|.|TRBV25-1
TGTGCCAGCAGGAGTGGATGGGAAGACAGCAACTATGGCTACACCTTC
CASRSGWEDSNYGYTF
>12|TRBJ1-6|.|many|TRBV11-2
TGTGCCAGCAGCTTAGAGACAACACCCCTCCACTTT
CASSLETTPLHF
>12|TRBJ1-2|TRBD1|.|TRBV29-1
TGCAGCGTAAACGACAGGGCGGATGGCTACACCTTC
CSVNDRADGYTF
>17|TRBJ1-5|TRBD1|many|TRBV7-8
TGTGCCAGCAGCTTGGGGAACAGGGGTAGGAGCAATCAGCCCCAGCATTTT
CASSLGNRGRSNQPQHF
>14|TRBJ2-7|TRBD2|few|TRBV5-1
TGCGCCAGCCGAGAGACCGGGGGGAGGTACGAGCAGTACTTC
CASRETGGRYEQYF
>14|TRBJ1-1|TRBD1|few|TRBV5-1
TGCGCCAGCAGCTTCACAGGGGACAGCACTGAAGCTTTCTTT
CASSFTGDSTEAFF
>13|TRBJ2-7|.|.|TRBV5-4
TGTGCCAGCAGCCAACCAGGAGCTTACGAGCAGTACTTC
CASSQPGAYEQYF
>13|TRBJ2-5|.|.|TRBV7-9
TGTGCCAGCACTGACAAGAATCGAGAGACCCAGTACTTC
CASTDKNRETQYF
>14|TRBJ2-5|TRBD2|.|TRBV29-1
TGCAGCGTGGCTAGCGGGGGGGCCTCTGAGACCCAGTACTTC
CSVASGGASETQYF
>17|TRBJ2-3|TRBD2|few|TRBV6-2/TRBV6-3
TGTGCCAGCAGTTACTCGATGGTAGCGGGGACCCCAGATACGCAGTATTTT
CASSYSMVAGTPDTQYF
>15|TRBJ2-1|TRBD1|once|TRBV11-3
TGTGCCAGCAGCCCTGGGACAGGGTGGACCAATGAGCAGTTCTTC
CASSPGTGWTNEQFF
>15|TRBJ2-2|.|.|TRBV6-4
TGTGCCAGCAGTGAAACAGCGTCGAACACCGGGGAGCTGTTTTTT
CASSETASNTGELFF
>16|TRBJ1-5|.|many|TRBV6-2/TRBV6-3
TGTGCCAGCACGCCATACGGTACGGGCGGCAATCAGCCCCAGCATTTT
CASTPYGTGGNQPQHF
>13|TRBJ1-1|.|many|TRBV12-3/TRBV12-4
TGTGCCAGCAGTTCCCCCCGGGGGGCTGAAGCTTTCTTT
CASSSPRGAEAFF
>14|TRBJ1-1|TRBD1|many|TRBV29-1
TGCAGCGTTATCCCGACAGGGGCGAACACTGAAGCTTTCTTT
CSVIPTGANTEAFF
>13|TRBJ1-2|TRBD1|.|TRBV20-1
TGCAGTGCTAGACCTTACAGGGGGCATGACTACACCTTC
CSARPYRGHDYTF
>14|TRBJ2-6|.|many|TRBV28
TGTGCCAGCGGGACACCTCTGGGGGCCAACGTCCTGACTTTC
CASGTPLGANVLTF
>14|TRBJ1-1|.|many|TRBV9
TGTGCCAGCAGCGTAATTACAGGGAACACTGAAGCTTTCTTT
CASSVITGNTEAFF
>13|TRBJ1-1|.|.|TRBV30
TGTGCCTGGACGGTTGGGTCGAACACTGAAGCTTTCTTT
CAWTVGSNTEAFF
>14|TRBJ2-1|.|few|TRBV20-1
TGCAGTGCCCCCGGAGGGTGGAGTTACAATGAGCAGTTCTTC
CSAPGGWSYNEQFF
>13|TRBJ2-7|.|few|TRBV29-1
TGCAGCGTTGAACGACTAGAACTCTACGAGCAGTACTTC
CSVERLELYEQYF
>12|TRBJ2-2|.|few|TRBV7-3
TGTGCCAGCAGCTCCCGGACCGGGGAGCTGTTTTTT
CASSSRTGELFF
>13|TRBJ1-1|.|.|TRBV6-5
TGTGCCAGCAGTGCCAGCGAGAACACTGAAGCTTTCTTT
CASSASENTEAFF
>16|TRBJ2-6|.|.|TRBV5-6
TGTGCCAGCAGCTTCGGCGTGGACTCTGGGGCCAACGTCCTGACTTTC
CASSFGVDSGANVLTF
>13|TRBJ1-2|TRBD1|.|TRBV2
TGTGCCAGCAGTGCTGACAGGGACTATGGCTACACCTTC
CASSADRDYGYTF
>16|TRBJ1-1|.|.|TRBV6-5
TGTGCCAGCAGACCCCGGACAGCCTCTATGAACACTGAAGCTTTCTTT
CASRPRTASMNTEAFF
>12|TRBJ2-3|.|few|TRBV5-1
TGCGCCAGCAGCACAGCAGCAGATACGCAGTATTTT
CASSTAADTQYF
>15|TRBJ1-2|.|many|TRBV4-1
TGCGCCAGCAGTGTCAGCTTTCGCGGAACCTTTTACTACACCTTC
CASSVSFRGTFYYTF
>16|TRBJ2-7|TRBD1|many|TRBV13
TGTGCCAGCAGCTCCCAGTCGGGACAGCCTCGCTACGAGCAGTACTTC
CASSSQSGQPRYEQYF